This T cell receptor beta chain was sequenced for a study of cytomegalovirus exposure and HLA in healthy donors. This PCR relied on a set of 60 Vbeta primers and 13 Jbeta primers. Clones were read by immunoSEQ multiplex PCR, and TCRdb kept only the in-frame ones, dropping some. The sample lists around 110,000 clones, 9% to 10% seen once, with less than 4% in the top ten. Germline V lookup: CDR1 MDHEN, CDR2 SYDVKM. V lost 6 bases and J lost 6; bases outside the gene matches: 7. CDR3 length: 14 amino acids. Sequenced sample: PBMCs. The sequence came from a man younger than 40 in good health and CMV-seronegative. V is TRBV28 and J is TRBJ2-3; TRBD1 matches at 9 bases. Here the CDR3 DNA reads TGTGCCAGCAGGCGACAGGGGGGCCGGGATACGCAGTATTTT. Its protein product is CASRRQGGRDTQYF.